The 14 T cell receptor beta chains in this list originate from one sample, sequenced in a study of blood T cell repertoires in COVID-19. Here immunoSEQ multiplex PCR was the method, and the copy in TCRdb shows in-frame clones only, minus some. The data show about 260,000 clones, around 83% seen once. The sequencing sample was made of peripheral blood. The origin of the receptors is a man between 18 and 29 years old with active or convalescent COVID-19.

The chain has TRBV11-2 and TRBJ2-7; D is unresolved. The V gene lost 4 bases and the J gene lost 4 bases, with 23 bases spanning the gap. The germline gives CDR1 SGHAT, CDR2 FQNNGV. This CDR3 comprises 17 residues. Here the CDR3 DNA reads TGTGCCAGCAGCTCAAGACTTATGCCCCGCCCCCAATACGAGCAGTACTTC. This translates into CASSSRLMPRPQYEQYF.

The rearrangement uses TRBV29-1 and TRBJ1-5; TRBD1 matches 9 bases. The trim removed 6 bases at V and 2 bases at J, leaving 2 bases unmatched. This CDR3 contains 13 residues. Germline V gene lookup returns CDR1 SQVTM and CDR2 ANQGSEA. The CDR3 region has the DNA TGCAGCGTCCGGGACAGGGGCAATCAGCCCCAGCATTTT. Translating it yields CSVRDRGNQPQHF.

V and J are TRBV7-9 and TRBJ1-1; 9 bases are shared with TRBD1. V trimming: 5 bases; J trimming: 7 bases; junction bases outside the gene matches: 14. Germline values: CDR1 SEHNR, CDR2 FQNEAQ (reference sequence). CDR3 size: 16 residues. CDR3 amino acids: CASSPRDRAEFGEAFF. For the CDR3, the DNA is TGTGCCAGCAGCCCCCGGGACAGGGCGGAGTTCGGTGAAGCTTTCTTT.

CDR3 coding DNA: TGTGCCAGCAGCGTAAGGGTGGGAGGGGACAATGAGCAGTTCTTC. Protein sequence: CASSVRVGGDNEQFF. The gene calls are TRBV9 and TRBJ2-1; 7 nucleotides match TRBD2. The CDR3 length is 15 residues. Germline V lookup: CDR1 SGDLS, CDR2 YYNGEE. V shed 1 base and J 5 bases; nucleotides not matched to a gene: 6.

The CDR3 bases are TGTGCCAGGGACAGTCGCAATCAGCCCCAGCATTTT. Protein sequence: CARDSRNQPQHF. The chain combines TRBV27 with TRBJ1-5; tentatively, D is TRBD1 (6 bases). CDR3 length: 12 amino acids. Per germline, CDR1 MNHEY and CDR2 SMNVEV (reference sequence). V lost 9 bases and J 2 bases, leaving 8 bases between the germline ends.

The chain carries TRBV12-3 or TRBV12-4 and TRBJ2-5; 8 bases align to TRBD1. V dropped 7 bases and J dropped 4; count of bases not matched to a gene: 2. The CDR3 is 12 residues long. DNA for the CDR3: TGTGCCAGCACAGGGGGCGGAGAGACCCAGTACTTC. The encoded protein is CASTGGGETQYF.

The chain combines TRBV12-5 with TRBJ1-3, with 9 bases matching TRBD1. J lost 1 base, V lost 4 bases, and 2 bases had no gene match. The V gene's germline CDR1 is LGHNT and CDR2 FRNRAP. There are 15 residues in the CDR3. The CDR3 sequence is CASGYGQGSGNTIYF. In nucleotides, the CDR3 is TGTGCTAGTGGTTACGGACAGGGGTCTGGAAACACCATATATTTT.

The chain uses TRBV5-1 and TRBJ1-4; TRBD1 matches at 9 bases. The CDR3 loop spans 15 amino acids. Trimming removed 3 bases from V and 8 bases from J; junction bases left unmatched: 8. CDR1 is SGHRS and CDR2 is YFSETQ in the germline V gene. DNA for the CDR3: TGCGCCAGCAGCTCTACCGGGACAGGGATCGAAAAACTGTTTTTT. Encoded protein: CASSSTGTGIEKLFF. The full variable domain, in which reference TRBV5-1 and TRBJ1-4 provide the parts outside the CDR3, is KAGVTQTPRYLIKTRGQQVTLSCSPISGHRSVSWYQQTPGQGLQFLFEYFSETQRNKGNFPGRFSGRQFSNSRSEMNVSTLELGDSALYLCASSSTGTGIEKLFFGSGTQLSVL.

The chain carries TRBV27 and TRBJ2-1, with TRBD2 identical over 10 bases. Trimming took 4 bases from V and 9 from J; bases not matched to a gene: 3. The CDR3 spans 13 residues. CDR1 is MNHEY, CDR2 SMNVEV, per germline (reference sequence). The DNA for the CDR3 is TGTGCCAGCAGTTCTAGCGGGAGAGGTGAGCAGTTCTTC. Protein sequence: CASSSSGRGEQFF.

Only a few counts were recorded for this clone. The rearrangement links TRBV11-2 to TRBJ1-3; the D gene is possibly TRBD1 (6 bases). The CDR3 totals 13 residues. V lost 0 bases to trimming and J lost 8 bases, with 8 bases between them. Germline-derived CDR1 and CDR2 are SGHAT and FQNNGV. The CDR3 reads CASSLDRGDTIYF. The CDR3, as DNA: TGTGCCAGCAGCTTAGACAGGGGAGACACCATATATTTT.

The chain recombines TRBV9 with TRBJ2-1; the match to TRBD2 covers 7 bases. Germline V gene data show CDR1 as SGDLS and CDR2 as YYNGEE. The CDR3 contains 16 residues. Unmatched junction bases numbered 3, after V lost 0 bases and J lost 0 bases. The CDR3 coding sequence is TGTGCCAGCAGCGTAGGGACTAGAGACTCCTACAATGAGCAGTTCTTC. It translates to CASSVGTRDSYNEQFF.

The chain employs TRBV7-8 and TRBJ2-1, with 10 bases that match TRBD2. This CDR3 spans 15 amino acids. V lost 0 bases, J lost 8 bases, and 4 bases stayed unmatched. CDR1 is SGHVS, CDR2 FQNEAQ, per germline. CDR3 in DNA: TGTGCCAGCAGCTTAGCGGGACTAGCGCTGGATGAGCAGTTCTTC. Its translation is CASSLAGLALDEQFF.

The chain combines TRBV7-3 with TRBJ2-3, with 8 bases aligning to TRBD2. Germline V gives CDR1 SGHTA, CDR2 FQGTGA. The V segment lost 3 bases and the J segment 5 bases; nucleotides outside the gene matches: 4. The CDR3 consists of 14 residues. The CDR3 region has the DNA TGTGCCAGCAGCTTCGGGGGGGCGCAAGATACGCAGTATTTT. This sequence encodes CASSFGGAQDTQYF.

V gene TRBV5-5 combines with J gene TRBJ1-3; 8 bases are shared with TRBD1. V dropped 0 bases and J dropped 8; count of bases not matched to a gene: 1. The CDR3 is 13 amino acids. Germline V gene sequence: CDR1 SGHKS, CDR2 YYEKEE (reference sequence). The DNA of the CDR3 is TGTGCCAGCAGCTTGGGACAGGGGCACACCATATATTTT. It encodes CASSLGQGHTIYF.